The present TCR beta chain was sequenced within a study of beta chain features in type 1 diabetes. On the study more broadly: What patients shared with healthy donors was a similar profile of age, gender and cell yields.

Heparinised blood was drawn once per donor, averaging roughly 120 mL. Sorting based on CD45RO/CCR7/CD25/CD127/CD95/CD27 separated CD4+ naive, central memory, regulatory and stem cell-like memory cells. This clone was counted a single time. What it recognizes is unknown. Isolated RNA was reverse transcribed in full, so expressed TCRB transcripts were sequenced. Profiled with immunoSEQ multiplex PCR; TCRdb holds only in-frame clones, not every one. This table holds 150,000 to 200,000 clones, 63% found once. Study-wide findings and caveats: Insertions were fewer and deletions more numerous at VDJ junctions in type 1 diabetes patients. For Type 1 diabetes patients, all four CD4+ subsets carried TCRB CDR3s that were moderately but significantly shorter.

V lost 5 bases, J lost 0 bases, and 16 bases lay in between. There are 16 residues in the CDR3. Germline CDR1 SNHLY, CDR2 FYNNEI. The TCR comes from a man aged 25 to 40 with type 1 diabetes. The rearrangement joins TRBV2 to TRBJ2-5; D could derive from TRBD1 or TRBD2 (5 bases each). What was sequenced was naive CD4+ T cells from blood. CDR3 sequence (DNA): TGTGCCAGCAGTTTCGAGGGGTCGCCGAACCAAGAGACCCAGTACTTC. The encoded protein is CASSFEGSPNQETQYF.